The clone carrying this TCR beta chain was observed a few times. CDR1 and CDR2 from the germline V gene are KGHDR and SFDVKD. The CDR3 is 14 amino acids. Trimming took off 3 bases at V and 8 bases at J, with 15 bases between the two ends. Sequenced by immunoSEQ multiplex PCR; TCRdb stores in-frame clones only, minus some. The sample consists of over 10,000 clones, roughly 69% of them appearing once. This sample is part of a study of T cells in tumors after PD-1 blockade. Here the sequenced sample was tumor tissue, taken before anti-PD-1 treatment. The genes are TRBV24-1 and TRBJ1-2, with D hard to call. This receptor was obtained from a human donor with basal cell carcinoma. The CDR3 sequence is CATSDPTFEKGYTF. CDR3 in DNA: TGTGCCACCAGTGATCCGACATTTGAAAAGGGCTACACCTTC.